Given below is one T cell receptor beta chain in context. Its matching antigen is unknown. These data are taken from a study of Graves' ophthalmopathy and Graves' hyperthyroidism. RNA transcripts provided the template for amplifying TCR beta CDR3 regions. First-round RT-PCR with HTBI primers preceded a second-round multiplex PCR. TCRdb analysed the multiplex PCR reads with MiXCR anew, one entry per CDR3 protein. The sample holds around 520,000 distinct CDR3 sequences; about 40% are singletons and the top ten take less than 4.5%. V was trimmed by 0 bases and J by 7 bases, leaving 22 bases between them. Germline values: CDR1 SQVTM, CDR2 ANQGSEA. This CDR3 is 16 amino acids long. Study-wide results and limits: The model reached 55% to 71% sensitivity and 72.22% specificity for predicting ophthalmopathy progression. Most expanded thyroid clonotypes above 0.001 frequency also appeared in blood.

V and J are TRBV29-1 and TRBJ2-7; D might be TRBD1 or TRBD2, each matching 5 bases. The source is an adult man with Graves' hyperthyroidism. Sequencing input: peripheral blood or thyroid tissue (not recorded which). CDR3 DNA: TGCAGCGTTGAAGAAGGTAAAGGGGCTAGCCCCAATGAGCAGTACTTC. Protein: CSVEEGKGASPNEQYF.